The clone carrying this T cell receptor (beta chain) occurred a few times. The antigen is unknown. With V trimmed by 6 bases and J by 0 bases, 3 bases remained unmatched. CDR3 length equals 14 residues. Germline loops: CDR1 MNHEY, CDR2 SMNVEV (reference sequence). From the PCR reads, TCRdb called clonotypes with MiXCR, one entry per CDR3 protein. The repertoire holds a few hundred thousand distinct CDR3 sequences, with around a fifth as singletons. Sorting defined naive CD8 T cells as CD8+CD4-CCR7+CD45RA+. The sample comes from a study of molecular identifiers for immune sequencing clone quantification. Study-level information: Five aliquots were made in replicates from the RNA of 20,000 or 100,000 naive CD8 cells, and four were sequenced.

Points from the study as a whole: Same-barcode identical TCR molecules could make highly expanded clones look smaller than they are.

The chain joins TRBV27 to TRBJ2-7, with TRBD1 matching 9 bases. The sequence was obtained from a human donor in good health. Some libraries in this study had Jurkat cell RNA spiked in. Sequencing was done on a sample of naive CD8+ T cells from blood, with Jurkat cell RNA spiked in. Stated subset: FACS-sorted CD8+CD4-CCR7+CD45RA+ naive T cells. The CDR3 region has the DNA TGTGCCAGCAGGTCGACAGGGGGCTCCTACGAGCAGTACTTC. Translated, it gives CASRSTGGSYEQYF.